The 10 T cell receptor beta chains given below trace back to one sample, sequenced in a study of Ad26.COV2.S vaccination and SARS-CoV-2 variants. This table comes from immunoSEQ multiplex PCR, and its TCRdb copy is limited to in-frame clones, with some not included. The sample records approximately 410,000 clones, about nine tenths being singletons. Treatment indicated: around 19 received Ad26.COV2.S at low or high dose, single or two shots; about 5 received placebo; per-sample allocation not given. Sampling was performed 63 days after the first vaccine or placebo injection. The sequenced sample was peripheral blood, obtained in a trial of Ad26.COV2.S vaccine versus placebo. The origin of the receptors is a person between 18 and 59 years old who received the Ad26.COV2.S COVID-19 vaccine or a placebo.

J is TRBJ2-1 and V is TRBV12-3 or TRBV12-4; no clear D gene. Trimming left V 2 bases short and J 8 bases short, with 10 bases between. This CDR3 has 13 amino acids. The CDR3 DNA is TGTGCCAGCAGTTTAAACCAGCCCTATGAGCAGTTCTTC. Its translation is CASSLNQPYEQFF.

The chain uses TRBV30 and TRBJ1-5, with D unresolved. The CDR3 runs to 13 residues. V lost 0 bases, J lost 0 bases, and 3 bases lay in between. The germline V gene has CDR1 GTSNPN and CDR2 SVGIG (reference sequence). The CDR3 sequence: CAWSVNSNQPQHF. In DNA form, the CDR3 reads TGTGCCTGGAGTGTAAATAGCAATCAGCCCCAGCATTTT.

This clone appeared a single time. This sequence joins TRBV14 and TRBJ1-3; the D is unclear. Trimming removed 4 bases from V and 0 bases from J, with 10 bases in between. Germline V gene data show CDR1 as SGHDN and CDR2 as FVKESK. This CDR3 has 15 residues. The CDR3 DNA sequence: TGTGCCAGCAGCCTGCTAGGGAACTCTGGAAACACCATATATTTT. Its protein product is CASSLLGNSGNTIYF.

The chain's CDR3 is CASSQSLGHMGDEQFF. DNA for the CDR3: TGTGCCAGCTCACAAAGCCTGGGACATATGGGAGATGAGCAGTTCTTC. The chain joins TRBV18 to TRBJ2-1; D perhaps matches TRBD1 (6 bases). V gave up 4 bases and J gave up 8 bases, with 21 bases separating them. CDR3 length: 16 amino acids. Germline V gene sequence: CDR1 KGHSH, CDR2 LQKENI.

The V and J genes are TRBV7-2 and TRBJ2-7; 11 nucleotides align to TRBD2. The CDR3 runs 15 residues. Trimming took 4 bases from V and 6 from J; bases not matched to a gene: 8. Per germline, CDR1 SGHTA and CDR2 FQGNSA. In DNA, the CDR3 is TGTGCCAGCAGCTATAGGACTAGCGGGCCCTTCGAGCAGTACTTC. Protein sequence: CASSYRTSGPFEQYF.

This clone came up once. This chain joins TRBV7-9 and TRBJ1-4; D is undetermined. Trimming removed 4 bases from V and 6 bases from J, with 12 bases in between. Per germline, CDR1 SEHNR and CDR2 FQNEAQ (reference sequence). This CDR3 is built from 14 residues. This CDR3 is CASSSDLGYEKLFF. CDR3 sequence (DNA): TGTGCCAGCAGCTCCGATCTGGGTTATGAAAAACTGTTTTTT.

The CDR3 region has the DNA TGTGCCAGCAGCCAAGGCGGAAGGGGTAACACCGGGGAGCTGTTTTTT. This encodes CASSQGGRGNTGELFF. The rearrangement uses TRBV7-7 and TRBJ2-2, with D perhaps matching TRBD1 (5 bases). The V and J ends lost 5 bases and 2 bases respectively, with 15 bases between them. Germline CDR1 reads SSHAT; CDR2 reads FNYEAQ (reference sequence). The CDR3 is made up of 16 amino acids.

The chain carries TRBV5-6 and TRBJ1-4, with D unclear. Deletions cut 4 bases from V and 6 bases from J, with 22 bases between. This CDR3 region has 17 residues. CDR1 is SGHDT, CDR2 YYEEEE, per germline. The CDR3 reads CASSPIGRGSSDEKLFF. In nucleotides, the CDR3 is TGTGCCAGCAGCCCGATAGGACGGGGAAGCTCTGATGAAAAACTGTTTTTT.

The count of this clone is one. CDR3 nucleotide sequence: TGTGCCACCTCCCGACAGGGCGCTTATAGCAATCAGCCCCAGCATTTT. It specifies CATSRQGAYSNQPQHF. J is TRBJ1-5 and V is TRBV19; 7 positions match TRBD1. There are 16 residues in the CDR3. Looked up from germline, CDR1 is LNHDA and CDR2 is SQIVND (reference sequence). V lost 10 bases to trimming and J lost 0 bases; unmatched junction nucleotides: 12.

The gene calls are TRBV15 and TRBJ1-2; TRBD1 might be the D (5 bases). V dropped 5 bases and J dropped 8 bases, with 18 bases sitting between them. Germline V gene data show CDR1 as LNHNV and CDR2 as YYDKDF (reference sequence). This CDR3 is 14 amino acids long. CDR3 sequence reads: CATSGRGEMRGYTF. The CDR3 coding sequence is TGTGCCACCAGCGGACGGGGGGAGATGCGAGGCTACACCTTC.